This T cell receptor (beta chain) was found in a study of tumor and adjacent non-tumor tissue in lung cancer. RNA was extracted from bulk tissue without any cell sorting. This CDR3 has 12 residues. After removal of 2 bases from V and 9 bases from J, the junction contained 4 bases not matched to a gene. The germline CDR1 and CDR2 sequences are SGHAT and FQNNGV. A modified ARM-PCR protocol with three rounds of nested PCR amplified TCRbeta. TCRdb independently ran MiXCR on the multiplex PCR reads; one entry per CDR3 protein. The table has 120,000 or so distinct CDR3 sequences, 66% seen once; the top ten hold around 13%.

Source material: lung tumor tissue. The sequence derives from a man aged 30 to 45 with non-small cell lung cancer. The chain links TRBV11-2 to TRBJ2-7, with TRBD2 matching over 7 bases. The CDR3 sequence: CASSLTSGGQYF. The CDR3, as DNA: TGTGCCAGCAGCTTAACATCGGGAGGGCAGTACTTC. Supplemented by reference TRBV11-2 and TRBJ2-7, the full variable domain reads EAGVAQSPRYKIIEKRQSVAFWCNPISGHATLYWYQQILGQGPKLLIQFQNNGVVDDSQLPKDRFSAERLKGVDSTLKIQPAKLEDSAVYLCASSLTSGGQYFGPGTRLTVT.